One sample yielded the 2 T cell receptor beta chains listed below, sequenced in a study of blood T cell repertoires in COVID-19. Sequenced by immunoSEQ multiplex PCR; TCRdb stores in-frame clones only, minus some. The sample has 200,000 to 250,000 clones; almost 90% are singletons. The sample was peripheral blood. Every receptor here comes from a woman aged 55 to 70 with acute or convalescent COVID-19.

The chain carries TRBV21-1 and TRBJ1-5; the table assigns TRBD1, which was not confirmed against the DNA. TRBV21-1 is listed as a pseudogene. This CDR3 has 15 residues. CDR3 bases: TGTGCCAGCAGCAAATGCAGATATAGCAATCAGCCCCAGCATTTT. Its protein is CASSKCRYSNQPQHF.

The genes are TRBV19 and TRBJ1-2, with D uncertain. The CDR3 extends over 15 amino acids. In germline, CDR1 is LNHDA, CDR2 SQIVND (reference sequence). V shed 1 base and J shed 8 bases, with 17 bases lying between them. CDR3 bases: TGTGCCAGTAGTATAGCTCCTAGAGGCTCTGAGGGCTACACCTTC. Residues: CASSIAPRGSEGYTF. The full variable domain, with the rest looked up from reference TRBV19 and TRBJ1-2, is DGGITQSPKYLFRKEGQNVTLSCEQNLNHDAMYWYRQDPGQGLRLIYYSQIVNDFQKGDIAEGYSVSREKKESFPLTVTSAQKNPTAFYLCASSIAPRGSEGYTFGSGTRLTVV.